One and the same sample provided the 14 T cell receptor beta chains below, sequenced in a study of CD8+ T cells in alopecia areata. In each case, RNA was isolated and then reverse transcribed into cDNA as the sequencing template. The protocol was immunoSEQ multiplex PCR, while the TCRdb copy is restricted to in-frame clones and leaves out a portion. The data hold 200,000 to 250,000 clones, with 67% observed a single time. The sequences come from CD4+ T cells sorted from blood, collected at week 0. The receptors originated from a human donor with alopecia areata.

The V gene is TRBV29-1, the J gene TRBJ2-1; D is possibly TRBD1 (6 bases). The length of the CDR3 is 10 residues. With 3 bases removed from V and 14 bases from J, the gap between germline ends came to 11 bases. CDR1 and CDR2 from the germline V gene are SQVTM and ANQGSEA. CDR3 loop: CSVEAAGEFF. DNA of the CDR3: TGCAGCGTTGAGGCCGCAGGGGAGTTCTTC.

The chain has TRBV29-1 and TRBJ2-5; tentative D call: TRBD2 (5 bases). The CDR3 loop spans 12 amino acids. Germline CDR1 SQVTM, CDR2 ANQGSEA. Trimming removed 5 bases from V and 2 bases from J, with 9 bases in between. The CDR3 here is CSVRGWQETQYF. In DNA, the CDR3 is TGCAGCGTTCGAGGGTGGCAAGAGACCCAGTACTTC. Full variable domain (rest looked up from reference TRBV29-1 and TRBJ2-5): SAVISQKPSRDICQRGTSLTIQCQVDSQVTMMFWYRQQPGQSLTLIATANQGSEATYESGFVIDKFPISRPNLTFSTLTVSNMSPEDSSIYLCSVRGWQETQYFGPGTRLLVL.

The chain is built from TRBV30 and TRBJ2-1; the D is unclear. Trimming took off 3 bases at V and 9 bases at J, with 12 bases between the two ends. Germline V gene sequence: CDR1 GTSNPN, CDR2 SVGIG (reference sequence). This CDR3 is built from 12 residues. CDR3 protein: CAWSARFIEQFF. The CDR3 nucleotides read TGTGCCTGGAGCGCCCGGTTTATTGAGCAGTTCTTC. Based on the CDR3 plus reference TRBV30 and TRBJ2-1, the full variable domain is SQTIHQWPATLVQPVGSPLSLECTVEGTSNPNLYWYRQAAGRGLQLLFYSVGIGQISSEVPQNLSASRPQDRQFILSSKKLLLSDSGFYLCAWSARFIEQFFGPGTRLTVL.

This rearrangement joins TRBV5-1 to TRBJ2-7; D not certain. CDR1 and CDR2 (germline): SGHRS, YFSETQ. The germline V and J ends were trimmed by 2 bases and 3 bases, with 9 bases remaining between them. CDR3 length: 13 amino acids. The CDR3 bases are TGCGCCAGCAGCTTCGACAACAGCTACGAGCAGTACTTC. It codes for CASSFDNSYEQYF. The entire variable domain, with the rest obtained from reference TRBV5-1 and TRBJ2-7, is as follows: KAGVTQTPRYLIKTRGQQVTLSCSPISGHRSVSWYQQTPGQGLQFLFEYFSETQRNKGNFPGRFSGRQFSNSRSEMNVSTLELGDSALYLCASSFDNSYEQYFGPGTRLTVT.

The chain joins TRBV7-2 to TRBJ2-5, with a weak D call TRBD1 (5 bases). The CDR3 sequence is 14 residues long. Trimming left V 0 bases short and J 5 bases short, with 10 bases between. CDR1 and CDR2 (germline): SGHTA, FQGNSA. The CDR3 DNA reads as TGTGCCAGCAGCTTAGCGGGGCCGGTGGAGACCCAGTACTTC. Its translation is CASSLAGPVETQYF.

This chain uses TRBV29-1 with TRBJ2-2, with D perhaps TRBD1 (6 bases). The V gene's germline CDR1 is SQVTM and CDR2 ANQGSEA. The CDR3 is made up of 15 amino acids. V gave up 1 base and J gave up 4 bases, with 13 bases separating them. In DNA, the CDR3 is TGCAGCGTTGAAGGAGGCAGGGGATTCACCGGGGAGCTGTTTTTT. Encoded protein: CSVEGGRGFTGELFF.

This clone was observed a few times. The rearrangement links TRBV6-5 to TRBJ1-2; 9 bases fit TRBD1. The germline V gene has CDR1 MNHEY and CDR2 SVGAGI. Unmatched junction bases numbered 4, after V lost 7 bases and J lost 7 bases. CDR3 length: 12 residues. CDR3 loop: CASTRTGAGYTF. The DNA for the CDR3 is TGTGCCAGCACCCGGACAGGGGCTGGCTACACCTTC.

DNA of the CDR3: TGTGCCAGTTCTCAAGTGGTCACGAACAATGAGCAGTTCTTC. As protein: CASSQVVTNNEQFF. The chain uses TRBV11-1 and TRBJ2-1; D unclear. Germline V gene lookup returns CDR1 SGHAT and CDR2 FQDESV (reference sequence). Trimming removed 9 bases from V and 5 bases from J, with 17 bases in between. CDR3 size: 14 residues.

A remark on this clone: Other DNA sequences in this specimen translate into the identical CDR3. The genes are TRBV6-6 and TRBJ2-3; the match to TRBD2 covers 12 bases. Germline trimming cut 7 bases from V and 5 bases from J; bases unmatched to any gene: 4. Germline CDR1 and CDR2: MNHNY and SVGAGI (reference sequence). The length of the CDR3 is 14 residues. The CDR3 sequence is CASIRTSGEDTQYF. CDR3 in DNA: TGTGCCAGCATCCGGACTAGCGGGGAAGATACGCAGTATTTT.

V is TRBV5-4 and J is TRBJ1-6; D unresolved. CDR1 is SGHNT and CDR2 is YYREEE in the germline V gene (reference sequence). V lost 4 bases, J lost 7 bases, and 18 bases lay in between. The CDR3 consists of 16 residues. The CDR3 loop reads CASSRTIGDGNSPLHF. CDR3 nucleotide sequence: TGTGCCAGCAGCCGCACGATTGGGGATGGGAATTCACCCCTCCACTTT.

The chain joins TRBV29-1 to TRBJ1-1; tentative D call: TRBD1 (5 bases). The CDR3 length is 13 residues. The V and J ends lost 4 bases and 4 bases respectively, with 13 bases between them. In germline, CDR1 is SQVTM, CDR2 ANQGSEA. The CDR3 DNA reads TGCAGCGTTGCTCCGGGGCCTGGCACTGAAGCTTTCTTT. It is translated as CSVAPGPGTEAFF.

This chain connects TRBV4-1 to TRBJ1-5; D not certain. V gave up 0 bases and J gave up 6 bases, with 6 bases separating them. The germline V gene has CDR1 MGHRA and CDR2 YSYEKL. This CDR3 region has 13 residues. CDR3 in DNA: TGCGCCAGCAGCCAAGATCGAACTCAGCCCCAGCATTTT. As protein: CASSQDRTQPQHF.

V gene TRBV19 combines with J gene TRBJ2-7; D remains ambiguous. V lost 4 bases to trimming and J lost 4 bases, with 20 bases between them. Germline V gene sequence: CDR1 LNHDA, CDR2 SQIVND (reference sequence). This CDR3 spans 16 amino acids. The CDR3 loop reads CASSRSRLAESYEQYF. DNA of the CDR3: TGTGCCAGTAGTAGATCGCGCTTGGCAGAGTCATACGAGCAGTACTTC.

The chain couples TRBV7-2 to TRBJ2-7; the match to TRBD1 covers 8 bases. In germline, CDR1 is SGHTA, CDR2 FQGNSA. This CDR3 comprises 14 residues. Unmatched junction bases numbered 5, after V lost 5 bases and J lost 2 bases. CDR3 nucleotide sequence: TGTGCCAGCAGCACTCCGACAGGGGCCTACGAGCAGTACTTC. As protein: CASSTPTGAYEQYF.